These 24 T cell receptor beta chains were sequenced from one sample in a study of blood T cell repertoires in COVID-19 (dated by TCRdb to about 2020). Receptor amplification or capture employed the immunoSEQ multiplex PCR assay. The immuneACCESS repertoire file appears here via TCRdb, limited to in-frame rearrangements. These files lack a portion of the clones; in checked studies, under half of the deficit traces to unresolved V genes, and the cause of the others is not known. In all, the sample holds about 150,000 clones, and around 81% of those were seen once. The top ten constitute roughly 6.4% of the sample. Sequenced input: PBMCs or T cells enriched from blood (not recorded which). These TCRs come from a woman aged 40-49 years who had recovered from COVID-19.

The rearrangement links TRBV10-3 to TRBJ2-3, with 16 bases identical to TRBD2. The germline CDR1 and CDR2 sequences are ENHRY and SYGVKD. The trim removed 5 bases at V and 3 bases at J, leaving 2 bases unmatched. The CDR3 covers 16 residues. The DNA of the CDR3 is TGTGCCATCAGTCCGGGACTAGCGGGAGGGACAGATACGCAGTATTTT. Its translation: CAISPGLAGGTDTQYF.

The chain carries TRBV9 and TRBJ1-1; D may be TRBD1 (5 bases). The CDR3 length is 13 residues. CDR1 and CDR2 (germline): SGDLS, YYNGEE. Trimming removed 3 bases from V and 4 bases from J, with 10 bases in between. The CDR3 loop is CASSGGGSTEAFF. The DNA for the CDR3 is TGTGCCAGCAGCGGCGGGGGGTCCACTGAAGCTTTCTTT.

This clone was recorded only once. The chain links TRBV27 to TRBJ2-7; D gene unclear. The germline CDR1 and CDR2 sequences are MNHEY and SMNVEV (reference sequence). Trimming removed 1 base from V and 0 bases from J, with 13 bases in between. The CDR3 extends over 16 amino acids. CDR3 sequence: CASSLFLGRSSYEQYF. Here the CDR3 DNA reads TGTGCCAGCAGTTTATTTTTAGGTAGGAGCTCCTACGAGCAGTACTTC.

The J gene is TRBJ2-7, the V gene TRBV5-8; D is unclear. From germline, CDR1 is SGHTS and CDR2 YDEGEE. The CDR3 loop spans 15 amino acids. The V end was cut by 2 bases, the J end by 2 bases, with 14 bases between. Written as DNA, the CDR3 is TGTGCCAGCAGCTTCAGACAAGTGAACCCCTACGAGCAGTACTTC. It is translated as CASSFRQVNPYEQYF.

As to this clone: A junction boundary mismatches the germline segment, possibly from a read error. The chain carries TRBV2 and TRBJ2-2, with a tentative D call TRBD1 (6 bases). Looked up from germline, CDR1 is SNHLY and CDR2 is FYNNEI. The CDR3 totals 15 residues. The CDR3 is CASREGTLNTGELFF. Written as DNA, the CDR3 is TGTGCCAGCAGGGAAGGGACACTCAACACCGGGGAGCTGTTTTTT.

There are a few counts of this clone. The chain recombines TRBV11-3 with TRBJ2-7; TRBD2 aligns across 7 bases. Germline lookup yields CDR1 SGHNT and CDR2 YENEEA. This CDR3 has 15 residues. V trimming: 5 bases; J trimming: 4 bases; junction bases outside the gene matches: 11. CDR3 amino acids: CASSVGGSPGYEQYF. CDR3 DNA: TGTGCCAGCAGCGTAGGCGGGAGTCCAGGATACGAGCAGTACTTC.

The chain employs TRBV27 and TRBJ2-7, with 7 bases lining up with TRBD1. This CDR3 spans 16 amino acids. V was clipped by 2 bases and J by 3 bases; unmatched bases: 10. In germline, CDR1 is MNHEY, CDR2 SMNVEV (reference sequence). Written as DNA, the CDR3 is TGTGCCAGCAGTTTACGACAGGGCCCTCAATACTACGAGCAGTACTTC. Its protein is CASSLRQGPQYYEQYF.

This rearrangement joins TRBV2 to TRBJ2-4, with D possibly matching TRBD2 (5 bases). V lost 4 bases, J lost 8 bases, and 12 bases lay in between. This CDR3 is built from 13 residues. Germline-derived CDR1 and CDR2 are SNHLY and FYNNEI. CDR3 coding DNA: TGTGCCAGCAGTGGTTTGTGGCGGGACATTCAGTACTTC. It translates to CASSGLWRDIQYF.

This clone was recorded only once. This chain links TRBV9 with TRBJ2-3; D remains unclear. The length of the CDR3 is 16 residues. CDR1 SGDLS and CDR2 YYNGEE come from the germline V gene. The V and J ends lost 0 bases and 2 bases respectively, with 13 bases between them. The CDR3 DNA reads TGTGCCAGCAGCGTAGATTGGGCCGCGAACACAGATACGCAGTATTTT. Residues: CASSVDWAANTDTQYF.

CDR3 protein: CASSFRDRVSYEQYF. The CDR3 region has the DNA TGTGCCAGCAGCTTCCGGGACAGGGTTTCCTACGAGCAGTACTTC. This rearrangement joins TRBV11-2 to TRBJ2-7; TRBD1 matches 9 bases. V lost 3 bases and J lost 1; bases outside the gene matches: 4. There are 15 residues in the CDR3. CDR1 and CDR2 (germline): SGHAT, FQNNGV.

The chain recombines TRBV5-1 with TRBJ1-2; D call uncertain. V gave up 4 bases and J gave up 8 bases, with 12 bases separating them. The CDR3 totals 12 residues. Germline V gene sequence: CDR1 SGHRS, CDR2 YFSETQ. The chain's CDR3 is CASSIGGKGYTF. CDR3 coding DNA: TGCGCCAGCAGCATTGGTGGCAAAGGCTACACCTTC.

The CDR3 is CASSYPGLANTGELFF. The CDR3 nucleotides are TGTGCCAGCAGTTACCCGGGACTAGCTAACACCGGGGAGCTGTTTTTT. The chain employs TRBV6-5 and TRBJ2-2; 9 bases line up with TRBD2. Germline CDR1 is MNHEY and CDR2 is SVGAGI. Trimming cost V 2 bases and J 2 bases; bases outside gene matches: 3. The CDR3 is 16 amino acids.

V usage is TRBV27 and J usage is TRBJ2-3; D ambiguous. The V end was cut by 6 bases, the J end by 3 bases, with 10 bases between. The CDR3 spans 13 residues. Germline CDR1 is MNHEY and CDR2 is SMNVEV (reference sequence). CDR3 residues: CASSGATTDTQYF. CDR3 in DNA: TGTGCCAGCAGCGGCGCGACAACAGATACGCAGTATTTT.

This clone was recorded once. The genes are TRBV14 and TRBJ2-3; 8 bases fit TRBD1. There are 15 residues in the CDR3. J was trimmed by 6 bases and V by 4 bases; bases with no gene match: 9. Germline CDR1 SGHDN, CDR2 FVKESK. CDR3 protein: CASSRDRGSWDTQYF. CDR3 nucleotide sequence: TGTGCCAGCAGCCGAGACAGGGGAAGTTGGGATACGCAGTATTTT. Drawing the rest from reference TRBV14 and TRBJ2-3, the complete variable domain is EAGVTQFPSHSVIEKGQTVTLRCDPISGHDNLYWYRRVMGKEIKFLLHFVKESKQDESGMPNNRFLAERTGGTYSTLKVQPAELEDSGVYFCASSRDRGSWDTQYFGPGTRLTVL.

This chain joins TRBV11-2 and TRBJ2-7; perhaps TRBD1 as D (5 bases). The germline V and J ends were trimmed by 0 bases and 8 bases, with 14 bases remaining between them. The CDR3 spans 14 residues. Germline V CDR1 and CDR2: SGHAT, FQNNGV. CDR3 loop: CASSLDFDRPKQYF. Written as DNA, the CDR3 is TGTGCCAGCAGCTTAGATTTCGACAGACCAAAGCAGTACTTC.

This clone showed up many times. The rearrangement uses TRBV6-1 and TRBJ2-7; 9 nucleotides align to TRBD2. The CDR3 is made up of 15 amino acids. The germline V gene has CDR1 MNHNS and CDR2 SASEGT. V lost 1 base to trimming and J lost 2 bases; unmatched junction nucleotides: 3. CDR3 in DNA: TGTGCCAGCAGTGAAGGGGCTAGCGGGGCCTACGAGCAGTACTTC. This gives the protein CASSEGASGAYEQYF.

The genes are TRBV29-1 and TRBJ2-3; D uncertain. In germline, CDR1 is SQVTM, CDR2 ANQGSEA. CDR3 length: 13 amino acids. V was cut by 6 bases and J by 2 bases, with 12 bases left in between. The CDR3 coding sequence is TGCAGCGTCCCAGGAACGAACACAGATACGCAGTATTTT. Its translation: CSVPGTNTDTQYF.

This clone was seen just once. The CDR3 sequence is CASSLPTRQDTQYF. CDR3 nucleotides: TGTGCCAGTAGTCTTCCCACTCGACAAGATACGCAGTATTTT. The V and J genes are TRBV19 and TRBJ2-3; no firm D call. V was pared by 5 bases and J by 5 bases, with 14 bases between. Germline loops: CDR1 LNHDA, CDR2 SQIVND (reference sequence). The CDR3 runs to 14 residues.

The CDR3: CASSRGQGIYNEQFF. CDR3 sequence (DNA): TGTGCCAGTAGTCGTGGACAGGGCATTTACAATGAGCAGTTCTTC. The gene calls are TRBV19 and TRBJ2-1, with TRBD1 identical over 8 bases. CDR1 and CDR2 from the germline V gene are LNHDA and SQIVND (reference sequence). V lost 5 bases and J lost 4; bases outside the gene matches: 7. CDR3 length: 15 residues.

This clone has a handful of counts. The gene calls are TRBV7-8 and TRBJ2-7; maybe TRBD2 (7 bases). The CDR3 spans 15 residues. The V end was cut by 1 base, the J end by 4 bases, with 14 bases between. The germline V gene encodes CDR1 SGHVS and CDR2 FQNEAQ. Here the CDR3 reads CASSLGGGGYYEQYF. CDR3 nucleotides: TGTGCCAGCAGCTTAGGAGGGGGGGGTTATTACGAGCAGTACTTC.

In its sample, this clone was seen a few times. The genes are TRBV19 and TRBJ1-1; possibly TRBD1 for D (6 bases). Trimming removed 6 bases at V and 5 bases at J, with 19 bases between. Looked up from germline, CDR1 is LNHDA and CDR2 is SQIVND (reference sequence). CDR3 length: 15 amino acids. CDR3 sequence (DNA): TGTGCCAGTAGCCAGGGTGCGGGGGCGGGTACTGAAGCTTTCTTT. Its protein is CASSQGAGAGTEAFF.

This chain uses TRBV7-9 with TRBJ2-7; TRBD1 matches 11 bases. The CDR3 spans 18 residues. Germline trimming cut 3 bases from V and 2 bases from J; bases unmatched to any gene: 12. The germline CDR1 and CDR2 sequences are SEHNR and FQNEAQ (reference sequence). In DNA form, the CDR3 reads TGTGCCAGCAGCTTGGGTACGGACCGGGACAGGGGGGCCTACGAGCAGTACTTC. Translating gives CASSLGTDRDRGAYEQYF.

CDR3: CAWTGTSLVLGELFF. CDR3 nucleotide sequence: TGTGCCTGGACCGGGACTAGTCTTGTATTAGGGGAGCTGTTTTTT. V and J are TRBV30 and TRBJ2-2; 8 bases match TRBD2. The CDR3 is made up of 15 amino acids. V dropped 4 bases and J dropped 8; count of bases not matched to a gene: 12. CDR1 and CDR2 (germline): GTSNPN, SVGIG (reference sequence).

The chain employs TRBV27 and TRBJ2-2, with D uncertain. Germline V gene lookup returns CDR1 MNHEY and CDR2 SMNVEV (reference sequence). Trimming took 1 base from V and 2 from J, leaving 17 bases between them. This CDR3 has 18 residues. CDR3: CASSLWNSGSLNTGELFF. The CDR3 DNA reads TGTGCCAGCAGTTTATGGAACTCCGGGTCTCTAAACACCGGGGAGCTGTTTTTT.